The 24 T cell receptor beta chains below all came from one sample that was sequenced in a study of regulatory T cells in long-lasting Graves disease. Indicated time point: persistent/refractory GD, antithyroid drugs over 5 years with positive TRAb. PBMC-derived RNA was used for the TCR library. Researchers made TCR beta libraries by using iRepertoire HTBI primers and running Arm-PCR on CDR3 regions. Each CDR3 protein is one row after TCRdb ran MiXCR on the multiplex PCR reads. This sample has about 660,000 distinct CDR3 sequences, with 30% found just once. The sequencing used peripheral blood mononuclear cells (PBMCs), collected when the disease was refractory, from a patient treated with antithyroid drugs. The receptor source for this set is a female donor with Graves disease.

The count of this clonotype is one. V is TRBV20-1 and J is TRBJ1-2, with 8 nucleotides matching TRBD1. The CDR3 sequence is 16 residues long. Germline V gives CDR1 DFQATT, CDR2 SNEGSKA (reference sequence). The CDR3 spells CRTAPPTGGPENGYTF. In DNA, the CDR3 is TGCAGAACCGCCCCACCCACAGGGGGTCCGGAAAATGGCTACACCTTC.

In DNA form, the CDR3 reads TGTGCCAGTAGATCACTACAGGGGGTGAACACTGAAGCTTTCTTT. Protein sequence: CASRSLQGVNTEAFF. The chain joins TRBV19 to TRBJ1-1; 8 positions match TRBD1. Losses at the gene ends were 6 bases for V and 0 bases for J; bases not matched to a gene: 6. Germline loops: CDR1 LNHDA, CDR2 SQIVND (reference sequence). The CDR3 is 15 residues long.

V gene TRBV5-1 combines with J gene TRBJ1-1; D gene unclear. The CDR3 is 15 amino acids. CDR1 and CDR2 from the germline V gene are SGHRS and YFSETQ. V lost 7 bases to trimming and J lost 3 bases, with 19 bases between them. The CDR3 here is CASAVQPGSYTEAFF. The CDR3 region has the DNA TGCGCCAGCGCGGTGCAGCCGGGCTCCTACACTGAAGCTTTCTTT.

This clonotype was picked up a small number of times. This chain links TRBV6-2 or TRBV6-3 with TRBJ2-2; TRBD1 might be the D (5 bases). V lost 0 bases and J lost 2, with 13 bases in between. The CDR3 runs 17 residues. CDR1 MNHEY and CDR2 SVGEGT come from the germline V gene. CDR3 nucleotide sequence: TGTGCCAGCAGTTACTCACCCACAGGACCTAACACCGGGGAGCTGTTTTTT. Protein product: CASSYSPTGPNTGELFF.

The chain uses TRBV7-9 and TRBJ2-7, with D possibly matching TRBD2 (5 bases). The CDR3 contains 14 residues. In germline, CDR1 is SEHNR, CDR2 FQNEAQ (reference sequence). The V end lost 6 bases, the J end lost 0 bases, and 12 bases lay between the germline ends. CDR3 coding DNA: TGTGCCAGCAGGACGAGCGAGGGCTCCTACGAGCAGTACTTC. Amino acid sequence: CASRTSEGSYEQYF.

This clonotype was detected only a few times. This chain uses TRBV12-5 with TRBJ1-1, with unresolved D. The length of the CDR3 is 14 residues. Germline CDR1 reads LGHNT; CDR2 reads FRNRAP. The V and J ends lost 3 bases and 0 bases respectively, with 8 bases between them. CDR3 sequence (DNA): TGTGCTAGTGGTTTTCAGACGGTGAACACTGAAGCTTTCTTT. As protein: CASGFQTVNTEAFF. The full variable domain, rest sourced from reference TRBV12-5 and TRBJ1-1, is DARVTQTPRHKVTEMGQEVTMRCQPILGHNTVFWYRQTMMQGLELLAYFRNRAPLDDSGMPKDRFSAEMPDATLATLKIQPSEPRDSAVYFCASGFQTVNTEAFFGQGTRLTVV.

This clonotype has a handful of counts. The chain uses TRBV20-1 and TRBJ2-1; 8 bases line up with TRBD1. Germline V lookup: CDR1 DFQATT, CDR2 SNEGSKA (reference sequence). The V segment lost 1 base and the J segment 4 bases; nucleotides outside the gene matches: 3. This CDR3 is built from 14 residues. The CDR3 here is CSARGQGRYNEQFF. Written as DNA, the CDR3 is TGCAGTGCTAGAGGACAGGGGAGATACAATGAGCAGTTCTTC.

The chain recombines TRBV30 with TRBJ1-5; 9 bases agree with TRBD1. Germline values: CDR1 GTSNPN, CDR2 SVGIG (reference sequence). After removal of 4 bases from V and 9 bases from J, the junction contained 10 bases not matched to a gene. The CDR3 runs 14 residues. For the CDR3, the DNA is TGTGCCTGGACCACCGGGACAGGGCTCGGGCCCCAGCATTTT. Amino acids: CAWTTGTGLGPQHF. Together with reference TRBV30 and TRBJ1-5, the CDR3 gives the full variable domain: SQTIHQWPATLVQPVGSPLSLECTVEGTSNPNLYWYRQAAGRGLQLLFYSVGIGQISSEVPQNLSASRPQDRQFILSSKKLLLSDSGFYLCAWTTGTGLGPQHFGDGTRLSIL.

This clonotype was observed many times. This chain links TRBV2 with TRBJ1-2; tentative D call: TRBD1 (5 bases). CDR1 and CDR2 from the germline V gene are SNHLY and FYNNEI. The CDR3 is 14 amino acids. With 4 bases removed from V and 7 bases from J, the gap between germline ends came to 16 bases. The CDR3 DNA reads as TGTGCCAGCAGTGTATTAGAGCAGGGCGGTGGCTACACCTTC. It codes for CASSVLEQGGGYTF.

The CDR3 nucleotides read TGTGCCAGCAGTAACCCCAGTCAGCCCCAGCATTTT. As protein: CASSNPSQPQHF. This sequence joins TRBV6-1 and TRBJ1-5; the D is unclear. The germline V and J ends were trimmed by 5 bases and 6 bases, with 8 bases remaining between them. CDR1 is MNHNS, CDR2 SASEGT, per germline. The CDR3 contains 12 residues.

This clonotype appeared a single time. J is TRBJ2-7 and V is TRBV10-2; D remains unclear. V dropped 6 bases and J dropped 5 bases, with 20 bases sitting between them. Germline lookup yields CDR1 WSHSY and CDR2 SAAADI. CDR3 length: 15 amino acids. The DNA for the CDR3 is TGCGCCAGCAGGGAGAGCACCAAGCTGCTTCACGAGCAGTACTTC. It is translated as CASRESTKLLHEQYF.

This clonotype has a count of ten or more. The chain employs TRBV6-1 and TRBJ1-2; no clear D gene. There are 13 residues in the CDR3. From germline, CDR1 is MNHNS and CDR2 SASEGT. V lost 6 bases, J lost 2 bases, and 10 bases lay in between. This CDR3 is CASRPWANYGYTF. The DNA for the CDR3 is TGTGCCAGCAGACCCTGGGCGAACTATGGCTACACCTTC.

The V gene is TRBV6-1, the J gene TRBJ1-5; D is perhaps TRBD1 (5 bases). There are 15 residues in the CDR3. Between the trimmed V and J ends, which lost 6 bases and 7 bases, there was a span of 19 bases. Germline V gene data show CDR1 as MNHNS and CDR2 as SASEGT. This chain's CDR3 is CASRTGRGSRQPQHF. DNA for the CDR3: TGTGCCAGCAGGACCGGACGGGGGTCGAGGCAGCCCCAGCATTTT.

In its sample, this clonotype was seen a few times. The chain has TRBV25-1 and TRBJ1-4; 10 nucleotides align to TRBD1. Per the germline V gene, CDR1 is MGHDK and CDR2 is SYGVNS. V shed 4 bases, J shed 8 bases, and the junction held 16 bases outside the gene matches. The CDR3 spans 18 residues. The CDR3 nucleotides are TGTGCCAGCAGTGGCCTCCCCCCGGGACAGGGGAGGGAGGAAAAACTGTTTTTT. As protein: CASSGLPPGQGREEKLFF.

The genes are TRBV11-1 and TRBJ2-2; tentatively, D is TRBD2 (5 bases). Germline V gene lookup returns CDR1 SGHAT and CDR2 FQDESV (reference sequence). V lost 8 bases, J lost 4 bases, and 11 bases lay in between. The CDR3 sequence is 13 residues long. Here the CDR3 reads CASAGGFTGELFF. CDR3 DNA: TGTGCCAGCGCTGGCGGGTTCACCGGGGAGCTGTTTTTT.

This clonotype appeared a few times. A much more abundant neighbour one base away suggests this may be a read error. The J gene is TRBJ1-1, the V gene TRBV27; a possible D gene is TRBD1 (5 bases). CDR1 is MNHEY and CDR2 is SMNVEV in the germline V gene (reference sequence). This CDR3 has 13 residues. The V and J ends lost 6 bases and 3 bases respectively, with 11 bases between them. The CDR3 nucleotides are TGTGCCAGCAGCTCAGACAGACACACTGAAGCTTTCTTT. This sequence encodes CASSSDRHTEAFF.

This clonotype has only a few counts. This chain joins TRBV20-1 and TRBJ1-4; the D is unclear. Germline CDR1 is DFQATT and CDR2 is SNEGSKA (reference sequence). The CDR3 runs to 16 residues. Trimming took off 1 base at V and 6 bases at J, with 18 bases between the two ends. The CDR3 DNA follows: TGCAGTGCTAGAGTTCCCGAAGGGTCTCGGCATGAAAAACTGTTTTTT. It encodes CSARVPEGSRHEKLFF.

DNA for the CDR3: TGTGCCAGTAGTATAGAAGGGGGGATGCAGCCCCAGCATTTT. Translated: CASSIEGGMQPQHF. The V and J genes are TRBV19 and TRBJ1-5, with D tentatively TRBD1 (6 bases). Germline V gene data show CDR1 as LNHDA and CDR2 as SQIVND (reference sequence). The length of the CDR3 is 14 residues. Trimming cost V 0 bases and J 7 bases, with 10 bases left between them.

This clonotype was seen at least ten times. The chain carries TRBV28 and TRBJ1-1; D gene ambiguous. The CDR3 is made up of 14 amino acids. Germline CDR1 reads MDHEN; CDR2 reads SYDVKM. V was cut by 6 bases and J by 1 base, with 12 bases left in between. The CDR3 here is CASRPGEWNTEAFF. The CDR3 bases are TGTGCCAGCAGACCGGGCGAGTGGAACACTGAAGCTTTCTTT. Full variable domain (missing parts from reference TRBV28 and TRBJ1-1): DVKVTQSSRYLVKRTGEKVFLECVQDMDHENMFWYRQDPGLGLRLIYFSYDVKMKEKGDIPEGYSVSREKKERFSLILESASTNQTSMYLCASRPGEWNTEAFFGQGTRLTVV.

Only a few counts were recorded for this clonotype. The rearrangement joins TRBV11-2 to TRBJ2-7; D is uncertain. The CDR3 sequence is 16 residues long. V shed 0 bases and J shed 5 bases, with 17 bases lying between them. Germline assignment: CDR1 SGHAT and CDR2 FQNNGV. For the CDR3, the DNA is TGTGCCAGCAGCTTAGACGTAGGGTTAGGTCTCCACGAGCAGTACTTC. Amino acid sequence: CASSLDVGLGLHEQYF.

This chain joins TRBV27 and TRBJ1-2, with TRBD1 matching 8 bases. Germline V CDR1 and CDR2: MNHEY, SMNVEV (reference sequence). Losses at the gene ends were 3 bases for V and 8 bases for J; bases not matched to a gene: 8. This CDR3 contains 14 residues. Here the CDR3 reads CASSLRTGTLGYTF. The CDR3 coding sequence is TGTGCCAGCAGTTTGAGGACAGGGACACTCGGCTACACCTTC.

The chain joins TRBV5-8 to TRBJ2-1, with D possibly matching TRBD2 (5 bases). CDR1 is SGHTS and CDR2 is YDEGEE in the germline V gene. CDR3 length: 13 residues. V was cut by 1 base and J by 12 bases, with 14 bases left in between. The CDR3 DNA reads TGTGCCAGCAGCTTGAGACGGGATAATTCGCAGTTCTTC. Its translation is CASSLRRDNSQFF.

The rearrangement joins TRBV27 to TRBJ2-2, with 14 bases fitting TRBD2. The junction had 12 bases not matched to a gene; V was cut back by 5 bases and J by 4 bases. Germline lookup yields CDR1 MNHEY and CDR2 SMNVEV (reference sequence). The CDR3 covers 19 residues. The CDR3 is CASSPPPGTSGRVTGELFF. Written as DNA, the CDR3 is TGTGCCAGCAGTCCGCCCCCCGGGACTAGCGGGAGAGTCACCGGGGAGCTGTTTTTT.

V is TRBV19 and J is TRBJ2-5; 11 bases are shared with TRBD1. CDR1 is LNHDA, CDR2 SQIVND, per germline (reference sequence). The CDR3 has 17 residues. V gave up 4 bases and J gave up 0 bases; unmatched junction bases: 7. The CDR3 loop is CASSRGQGDWYQETQYF. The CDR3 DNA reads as TGTGCCAGTAGTAGGGGACAGGGGGACTGGTACCAAGAGACCCAGTACTTC. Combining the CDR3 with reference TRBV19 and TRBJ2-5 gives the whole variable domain DGGITQSPKYLFRKEGQNVTLSCEQNLNHDAMYWYRQDPGQGLRLIYYSQIVNDFQKGDIAEGYSVSREKKESFPLTVTSAQKNPTAFYLCASSRGQGDWYQETQYFGPGTRLLVL.